This entry lists 13 T cell receptor beta chains sequenced from one sample in a study of shared T cell receptors in the human thymus. Libraries were prepared by immunoSEQ multiplex PCR; TCRdb keeps only in-frame clonotypes and omits some of them. This sample has 720,000 or so clones, with approximately 85% found just once. These data also formed part of another study, on human thymus T cells.

Material for sequencing was thymocytes. The receptors originated from a girl under three years old with a congenital heart defect.

The J gene is TRBJ2-2, the V gene TRBV27, with D possibly TRBD1 on 6 matching bases. Trimming took off 5 bases at V and 4 bases at J, with 17 bases between the two ends. The CDR3 is 16 residues long. CDR1 is MNHEY, CDR2 SMNVEV, per germline (reference sequence). The CDR3 reads CASSTQWGRITGELFF. The CDR3 nucleotides are TGTGCCAGCAGTACACAGTGGGGGCGGATCACCGGGGAGCTGTTTTTT.

The chain uses TRBV21-1 and TRBJ1-6; the D call TRBD1 from the table was never checked on the DNA. TRBV21-1 is recorded as a pseudogene. The CDR3 consists of 14 residues. The CDR3 protein is CASRGQGKGSPLHF. For the CDR3, the DNA is TGTGCCAGCAGGGGACAGGGAAAGGGGTCACCCCTCCACTTT.

The rearrangement links TRBV4-2 to TRBJ1-2; tentative D call: TRBD1 (6 bases). Deletions cut 6 bases from V and 2 bases from J, with 13 bases between. Germline V gives CDR1 LGHNA, CDR2 YNFKEQ. This CDR3 region has 14 residues. The CDR3: CASRNRAGNYGYTF. The DNA of the CDR3 is TGTGCCAGCAGAAACAGGGCCGGCAACTATGGCTACACCTTC.

The rearrangement joins TRBV20-1 to TRBJ2-3; no firm D call. This CDR3 has 10 residues. The germline V and J ends were trimmed by 5 bases and 3 bases, with 3 bases remaining between them. Germline CDR1 reads DFQATT; CDR2 reads SNEGSKA (reference sequence). As DNA, the CDR3 is TGCAGTGCTCCGACAGATACGCAGTATTTT. Amino acid sequence: CSAPTDTQYF.

This chain links TRBV5-6 with TRBJ1-2; 8 bases fit TRBD1. This CDR3 spans 16 amino acids. The trim removed 4 bases at V and 2 bases at J, leaving 10 bases unmatched. Germline CDR1 reads SGHDT; CDR2 reads YYEEEE. The CDR3 here is CASSPITGGRNYGYTF. CDR3 bases: TGTGCCAGCAGCCCAATAACAGGGGGTAGAAACTATGGCTACACCTTC.

V is TRBV20-1 and J is TRBJ2-7, with D possibly TRBD1 on 5 matching bases. This CDR3 is 10 amino acids long. Germline lookup yields CDR1 DFQATT and CDR2 SNEGSKA (reference sequence). V was clipped by 6 bases and J by 10 bases, with 13 bases between them. The CDR3 sequence is CSAQIGEQYF. The CDR3 DNA reads as TGCAGTGCGCAGATAGGGGAACAGTACTTC.

The chain recombines TRBV7-9 with TRBJ2-5; D possibly corresponds to TRBD2 (5 bases). Germline assignment: CDR1 SEHNR and CDR2 FQNEAQ (reference sequence). V was pared by 6 bases and J by 2 bases, with 16 bases between. The CDR3 extends over 15 amino acids. The CDR3 loop is CASRRGIKEQETQYF. The CDR3 nucleotides read TGTGCCAGCAGAAGAGGGATCAAGGAGCAAGAGACCCAGTACTTC.

Regarding this clone: At one end, the junction sequence differs from germline, possibly due to a read error. The genes are TRBV7-7 and TRBJ2-4, with 7 nucleotides matching TRBD1. The CDR3 runs to 15 residues. The germline CDR1 and CDR2 sequences are SSHAT and FNYEAQ (reference sequence). The CDR3 here is CASSLRGRLIDIQYF. The CDR3, as DNA: TGTGCTAGCAGCCTTAGGGGGCGCCTCATAGACATTCAGTACTTC.

The V and J genes are TRBV15 and TRBJ1-3; D call uncertain. The germline CDR1 and CDR2 sequences are LNHNV and YYDKDF (reference sequence). Trimming took off 0 bases at V and 4 bases at J, with 10 bases between the two ends. CDR3 length equals 15 residues. The chain's CDR3 is CATSRDDGVGNTIYF. CDR3 DNA: TGTGCCACCAGCAGAGATGACGGGGTCGGAAACACCATATATTTT.

This clone was seen only once. This sequence joins TRBV7-9 and TRBJ1-1; 8 bases align to TRBD1. CDR1 SEHNR and CDR2 FQNEAQ come from the germline V gene (reference sequence). Trimming cost V 8 bases and J 5 bases; bases outside gene matches: 4. This CDR3 region has 12 residues. The CDR3 is CASGRQGTEAFF. CDR3 in DNA: TGTGCCAGCGGCCGACAGGGGACTGAAGCTTTCTTT. Complete variable domain (other parts from reference TRBV7-9 and TRBJ1-1): DTGVSQNPRHKITKRGQNVTFRCDPISEHNRLYWYRQTLGQGPEFLTYFQNEAQLEKSRLLSDRFSAERPKGSFSTLEIQRTEQGDSAMYLCASGRQGTEAFFGQGTRLTVV.

The genes are TRBV11-2 and TRBJ1-1; 8 positions match TRBD1. J gave up 5 bases and V 5 bases, and 19 bases lay outside the gene matches. The CDR3 totals 18 residues. Germline lookup yields CDR1 SGHAT and CDR2 FQNNGV. CDR3 nucleotide sequence: TGTGCCAGCAGCCCTTGGGACAGGCGGACAACACGGGGGACTGAAGCTTTCTTT. This sequence encodes CASSPWDRRTTRGTEAFF.

The chain combines TRBV15 with TRBJ1-4; 7 positions match TRBD1. CDR1 LNHNV and CDR2 YYDKDF come from the germline V gene (reference sequence). The ends lost 3 bases at V and 5 bases at J; junction bases unmatched: 6. There are 15 residues in the CDR3. The CDR3 nucleotides read TGTGCCACCAGCAGCCGACAGGGAAAAAATGAAAAACTGTTTTTT. Its protein is CATSSRQGKNEKLFF.

This sequence joins TRBV25-1 and TRBJ2-3, with a possible D match to TRBD1 (5 bases). Deletions cut 0 bases from V and 3 bases from J, with 10 bases between. The V gene's germline CDR1 is MGHDK and CDR2 SYGVNS. CDR3 length: 15 amino acids. CDR3 amino acids: CASSEYFSGTDTQYF. Written as DNA, the CDR3 is TGTGCCAGCAGTGAATATTTTTCAGGGACAGATACGCAGTATTTT.